The T cell receptor beta chain under discussion was sequenced for a study of beta chain features in type 1 diabetes (dated by TCRdb to 2016 to 2018). At the level of the whole study: No differences in mean age, gender distribution, total cell number or subset yield were found between patients and healthy donors. The study compared TCRB repertoires of sorted circulating CD4+ T cell subsets between recently diagnosed type 1 diabetes patients and matched healthy donors. A total of around 100 million sorted cells were examined across all samples, and RNA yield correlated strongly with the number of cells per subset. Whereas all 28 donors provided naive and central memory subsets, regulatory and stem cell-like memory subsets were isolated from just 8 patients and about 8 healthy donors. Overall results and qualifications from the work: Shorter templates might have been favored by PCR, but patient and control samples were amplified and corrected together, so both groups would have been affected equally by any skew. Because small numbers of individuals were included in the HLA sub-analyses, any influence of HLA type on TCRB rearrangement was left unresolved. Naive, central memory and regulatory TCRB repertoires appeared to be more alike among patients than among healthy donors. Patients with type 1 diabetes made fewer insertions and deleted more nucleotides at VDJ recombination sites, implying thymic rearrangement abnormalities. Type 1 diabetes patients showed a moderate but significant shortening of TCRB CDR3 length in all four CD4+ subsets. Because cDNA was sequenced instead of genomic DNA, highly expressing activated cells could be over-represented, though the groups showed no difference in activation or CD3 levels.

CDR1 and CDR2 are read off the germline V gene as SGHRS and YFSETQ. The junction shows trimming of 5 bases on V and 8 bases on J, plus 13 bases between the germline ends. The CDR3 runs 12 amino acids, cysteine and phenylalanine included. Of all the DNA, just the CDR3 is kept, 36 bases in frame from base 1. Each donor gave one peripheral blood draw, averaging approximately 0.12 L, which was collected into heparinised tubes. A BD FACSAria II was used to sort naive, central memory, regulatory and stem cell-like memory CD4+ T cells with a panel that included CD45RO, CCR7, CD25, CD127, CD95 and CD27. Every sorted population had a purity above 95%. Right away, PBMCs were isolated by Lymphoprep density gradient centrifugation and were stained directly, with no culture step. So that batch effects would be minimized, each experiment stained and sorted samples in pairs, pairing one healthy donor with one patient.

The entire amount of isolated RNA was reverse transcribed using the High Capacity cDNA Reverse Transcription Kit, so the sequenced TCRB transcripts were expressed ones. Deep immunoSEQ sequencing was applied to naive, central memory and regulatory T cell samples, giving an average of about 3.4 million total reads per sample. After sorted cells were lysed in RLT buffer, RNA was extracted with DNase-treated RNeasy Micro or Mini kits, with the choice depending on cell number. To prevent cross-contamination, each cell subset was processed individually, whereas patient and healthy donor samples were processed jointly. The immunoSEQ multiplex PCR was used to amplify TCRB sequences from cDNA, generating 87-bp fragments that spanned the CDR3 region. Sequencing of the amplicons was performed on the Illumina HiSeq platform. The authors' pipeline ran thus. PCR bias was computationally corrected using synthetic template baselines, reads within Hamming distance 2 were collapsed, and singletons that could not be merged were discarded. Reads were aligned to IMGT to assign V, D and J genes, CDR3 length, and insertions or deletions at six rearrangement sites. Clonotype counts were normalized to sorted cell number within each subset before computing true diversity and Gini coefficients with the tcR R package. The overlap coefficient, calculated on TCRB nucleotide sequences, was used to measure repertoire sharing. TCRdb retrieved this table from immuneACCESS and kept in-frame rearrangements only. Not all clones are present; in checked studies, unresolved V genes account for under half, and no reason is known for the remainder. V and J calls and clone size are as listed in that table; D and trimming were resolved from the DNA. In all, the sample holds about 160,000 clones, and approximately 9% of those were seen once. The ten largest clones represent roughly 2.5% of the sample.

The table lists this clone with a few counts. Its cognate antigen has yet to be identified. Base qualities were left out, and no much larger clone turns up one base away. Source material: central memory CD4+ T cells from blood. The chain was built from TRBV5-1 and TRBJ1-2; no confident D gene assignment can be made. The source of this sequence is a woman aged 18-29 years in good health. The CDR3 sequence is CASRALEEGYTF. DNA sequence: TGCGCCAGCAGAGCGTTAGAGGAAGGCTACACCTTC.